The 9 T cell receptor beta chains below all came from one sample that was sequenced in a study of neurological immune-mediated disorders. The sample's time point: longitudinal time-point 3. MiXCR, applied by TCRdb to the 5' RACE reads, yields one record per CDR3 protein. The sample includes 93,000 or so distinct CDR3 sequences, under 14% of them seen just once. The source material was PBMCs. All receptors come from a female donor with HTLV-1-associated myelopathy (HAM/TSP).

The table lists this clonotype with many counts. The chain joins TRBV5-1 to TRBJ2-7, with D tentatively TRBD1 or TRBD2 (5 bases each). The V gene lost 2 bases and the J gene lost 2 bases, with 23 bases spanning the gap. Per the germline V gene, CDR1 is SGHRS and CDR2 is YFSETQ. The CDR3 spans 18 residues. This CDR3 is CASSFGPSGSEGPYEQYF. The DNA of the CDR3 is TGCGCCAGCAGCTTTGGTCCCTCAGGCTCCGAGGGGCCCTACGAGCAGTACTTC.

The sample holds many counts of this clonotype. This chain joins TRBV5-8 and TRBJ2-2; a possible D gene is TRBD2 (5 bases). Trimming removed 8 bases from V and 1 base from J, with 12 bases in between. Per the germline V gene, CDR1 is SGHTS and CDR2 is YDEGEE. The CDR3 totals 14 residues. The CDR3 DNA reads as TGTGCCAGTATGGACGGGATGAACACCGGGGAGCTGTTTTTT. Its protein product is CASMDGMNTGELFF.

This clonotype was observed at least ten times. This chain connects TRBV20-1 to TRBJ2-4; 10 nucleotides line up with TRBD1. The V gene end was trimmed by 3 bases and the J gene end by 3 bases; junction bases not matched to a gene: 8. This CDR3 region has 16 residues. CDR1 DFQATT and CDR2 SNEGSKA come from the germline V gene (reference sequence). This CDR3 is CSASSRGQGDKNIQYF. In DNA form, the CDR3 reads TGCAGTGCTAGCTCCCGTGGACAGGGGGACAAAAACATTCAGTACTTC.

The chain uses TRBV19 and TRBJ2-2, with 7 bases lining up with TRBD1. The length of the CDR3 is 14 residues. CDR1 and CDR2 from the germline V gene are LNHDA and SQIVND (reference sequence). The J segment lost 5 bases and the V segment lost 5 bases, leaving 5 bases of the junction unmatched. The CDR3 nucleotides are TGTGCCAGTAGTCCACGACAGGGTACCGGGGAGCTGTTTTTT. Residues: CASSPRQGTGELFF.

This clonotype was seen more than once but under ten times. The chain is built from TRBV11-3 and TRBJ2-1; 7 bases align to TRBD1. V trimming: 5 bases; J trimming: 5 bases; junction bases outside the gene matches: 18. The CDR3 contains 18 residues. Germline loops: CDR1 SGHNT, CDR2 YENEEA. CDR3 sequence: CASSTRDSPRPQHNEQFF. Written as DNA, the CDR3 is TGTGCCAGCAGCACCCGGGACAGCCCCCGGCCTCAGCACAATGAGCAGTTCTTC.

This clonotype was recorded at least ten times. V gene TRBV28 combines with J gene TRBJ1-1, with 10 positions matching TRBD1. This CDR3 is 16 amino acids long. V trimming: 7 bases; J trimming: 5 bases; junction bases outside the gene matches: 13. From germline, CDR1 is MDHEN and CDR2 SYDVKM. CDR3 nucleotides: TGTGCCAGCACCAACTTCCCGGACAGGGGGAAAACTGAAGCTTTCTTT. Amino acids: CASTNFPDRGKTEAFF.

This clonotype has a count of ten or more. The V and J genes are TRBV5-1 and TRBJ2-3; D may be TRBD2 (5 bases). Germline V gene data show CDR1 as SGHRS and CDR2 as YFSETQ. This CDR3 contains 16 residues. V lost 0 bases to trimming and J lost 2 bases, with 13 bases between them. CDR3 in amino acids: CASSLAAGLPTDTQYF. Written as DNA, the CDR3 is TGCGCCAGCAGCTTGGCCGCGGGTCTTCCCACAGATACGCAGTATTTT.

The CDR3 coding sequence is TGCGCCAGCAGGGGACTAGCGGGGGGGCCTAATGAGCAGTTCTTC. It is translated as CASRGLAGGPNEQFF. The chain employs TRBV5-1 and TRBJ2-1, with 16 bases identical to TRBD2. With V trimmed by 5 bases and J by 7 bases, 3 bases remained unmatched. Germline V gene data show CDR1 as SGHRS and CDR2 as YFSETQ. CDR3 length equals 15 residues.

This clonotype was observed many times. The J gene is TRBJ2-7, the V gene TRBV28; 9 nucleotides line up with TRBD2. The ends lost 7 bases at V and 3 bases at J; junction bases unmatched: 10. The CDR3 contains 15 residues. Looked up from germline, CDR1 is MDHEN and CDR2 is SYDVKM. This CDR3 reads CASTLTSGNFYEQYF. CDR3 coding DNA: TGTGCCAGCACCCTGACTAGCGGAAATTTCTACGAGCAGTACTTC.